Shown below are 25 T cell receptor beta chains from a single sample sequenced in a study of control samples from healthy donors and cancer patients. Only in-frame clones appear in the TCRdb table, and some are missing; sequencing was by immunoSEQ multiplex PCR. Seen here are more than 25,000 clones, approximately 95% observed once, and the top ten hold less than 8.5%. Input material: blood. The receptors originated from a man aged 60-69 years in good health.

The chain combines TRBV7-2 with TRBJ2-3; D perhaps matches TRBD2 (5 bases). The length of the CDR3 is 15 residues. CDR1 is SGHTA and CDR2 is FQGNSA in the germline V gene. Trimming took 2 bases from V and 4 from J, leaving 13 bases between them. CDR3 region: CASSLPGRRPDTQYF. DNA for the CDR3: TGTGCCAGCAGCTTACCGGGTAGGAGGCCAGATACGCAGTATTTT. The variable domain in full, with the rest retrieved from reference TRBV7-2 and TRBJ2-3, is GAGVSQSPSNKVTEKGKDVELRCDPISGHTALYWYRQSLGQGLEFLIYFQGNSAPDKSGLPSDRFSAERTGGSVSTLTIQRTQQEDSAVYLCASSLPGRRPDTQYFGPGTRLTVL.

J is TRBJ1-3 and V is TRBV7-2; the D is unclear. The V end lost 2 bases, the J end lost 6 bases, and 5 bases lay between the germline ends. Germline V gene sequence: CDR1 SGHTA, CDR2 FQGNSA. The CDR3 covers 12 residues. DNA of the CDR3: TGTGCCAGCAGCTTAATCGAAAACACCATATATTTT. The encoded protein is CASSLIENTIYF. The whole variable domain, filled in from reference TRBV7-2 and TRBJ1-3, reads GAGVSQSPSNKVTEKGKDVELRCDPISGHTALYWYRQSLGQGLEFLIYFQGNSAPDKSGLPSDRFSAERTGGSVSTLTIQRTQQEDSAVYLCASSLIENTIYFGEGSWLTVV.

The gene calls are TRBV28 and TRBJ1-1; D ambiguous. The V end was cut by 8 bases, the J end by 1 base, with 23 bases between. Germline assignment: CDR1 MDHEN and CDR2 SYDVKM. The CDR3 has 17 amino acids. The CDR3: CASCLRGKQTKNTEAFF. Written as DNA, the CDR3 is TGTGCCAGCTGCTTGCGAGGGAAACAAACTAAGAACACTGAAGCTTTCTTT.

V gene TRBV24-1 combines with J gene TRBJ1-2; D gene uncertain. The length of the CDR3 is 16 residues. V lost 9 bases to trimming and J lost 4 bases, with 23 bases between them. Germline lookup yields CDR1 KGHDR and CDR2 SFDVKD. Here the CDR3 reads CATGPYYRVWAYGYTF. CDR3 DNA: TGTGCCACCGGGCCGTATTACCGGGTCTGGGCCTATGGCTACACCTTC.

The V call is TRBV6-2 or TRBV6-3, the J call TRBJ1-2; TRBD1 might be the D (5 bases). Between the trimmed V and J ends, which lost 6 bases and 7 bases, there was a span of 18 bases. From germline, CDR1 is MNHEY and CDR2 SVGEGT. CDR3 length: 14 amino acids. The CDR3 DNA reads TGTGCCAGCAGCCCCTCGGGAAGGGGCAGTGGCTACACCTTC. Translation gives CASSPSGRGSGYTF.

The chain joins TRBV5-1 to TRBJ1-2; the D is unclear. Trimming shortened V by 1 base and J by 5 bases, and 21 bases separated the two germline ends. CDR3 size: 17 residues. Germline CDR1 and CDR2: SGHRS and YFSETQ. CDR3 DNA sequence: TGCGCCAGCAGCTTGCTGGCAGCAAATAGCGATGGGTATGGCTACACCTTC. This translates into CASSLLAANSDGYGYTF.

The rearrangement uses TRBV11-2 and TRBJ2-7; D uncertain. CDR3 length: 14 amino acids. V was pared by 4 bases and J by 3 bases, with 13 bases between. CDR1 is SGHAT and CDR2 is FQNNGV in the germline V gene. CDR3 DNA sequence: TGTGCCAGCAGCTCGCTCCGGTTTGGCTACGAGCAGTACTTC. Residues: CASSSLRFGYEQYF.

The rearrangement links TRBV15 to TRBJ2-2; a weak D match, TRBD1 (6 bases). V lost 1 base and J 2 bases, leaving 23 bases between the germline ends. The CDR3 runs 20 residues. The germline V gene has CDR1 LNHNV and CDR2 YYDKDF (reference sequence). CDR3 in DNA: TGTGCCACCAGCAGAGGTGTAGGCAGGGGACCCATCATAAACACCGGGGAGCTGTTTTTT. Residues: CATSRGVGRGPIINTGELFF.

The CDR3 DNA reads as TGCAGCGCTACCGGGACAACGAACACCGGGGAGCTGTTTTTT. It is translated as CSATGTTNTGELFF. The V and J genes are TRBV29-1 and TRBJ2-2; D might be TRBD1 (6 bases). Looked up from germline, CDR1 is SQVTM and CDR2 is ANQGSEA. The CDR3 runs to 14 residues. V shed 7 bases and J shed 0 bases, with 12 bases lying between them.

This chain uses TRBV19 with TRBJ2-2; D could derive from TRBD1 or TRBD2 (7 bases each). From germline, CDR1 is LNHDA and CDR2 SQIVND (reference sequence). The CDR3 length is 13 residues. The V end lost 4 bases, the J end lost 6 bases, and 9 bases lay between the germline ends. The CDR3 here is CASSTGGAGELFF. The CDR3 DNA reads TGTGCCAGTAGTACAGGGGGGGCCGGGGAGCTGTTTTTT.

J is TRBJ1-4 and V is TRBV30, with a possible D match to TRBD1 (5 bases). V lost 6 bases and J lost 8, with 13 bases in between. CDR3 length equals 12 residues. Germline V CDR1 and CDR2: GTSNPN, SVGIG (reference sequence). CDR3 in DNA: TGTGCCTGCGGGGGGTTCGGGGAAAAACTGTTTTTT. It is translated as CACGGFGEKLFF.

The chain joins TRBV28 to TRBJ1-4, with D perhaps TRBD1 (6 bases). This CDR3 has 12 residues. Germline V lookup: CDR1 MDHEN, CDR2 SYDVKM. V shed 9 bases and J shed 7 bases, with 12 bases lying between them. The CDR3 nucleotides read TGTGCCAGTGGGACACCTACTGAAAAACTGTTTTTT. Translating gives CASGTPTEKLFF.

CDR3 sequence reads: CASSRTGEETQYF. CDR3 DNA: TGTGCCAGCAGCCGGACAGGGGAAGAGACCCAGTACTTC. The V call is TRBV7-2, the J call TRBJ2-5, with TRBD1 matching 9 bases. The CDR3 is 13 amino acids. Looked up from germline, CDR1 is SGHTA and CDR2 is FQGNSA. J gave up 3 bases and V 5 bases, and 1 base lay outside the gene matches.

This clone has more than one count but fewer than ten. CDR3 nucleotide sequence: TGTGCCAGCAGTGAAGGGACAGGGGGCAGGAACACCATATATTTT. This gives the protein CASSEGTGGRNTIYF. The rearrangement links TRBV25-1 to TRBJ1-3, with 12 positions matching TRBD1. V lost 2 bases and J lost 7; bases outside the gene matches: 3. The CDR3 is made up of 15 amino acids. Germline-derived CDR1 and CDR2 are MGHDK and SYGVNS. The whole variable domain, filled in from reference TRBV25-1 and TRBJ1-3, reads EADIYQTPRYLVIGTGKKITLECSQTMGHDKMYWYQQDPGMELHLIHYSYGVNSTEKGDLSSESTVSRIRTEHFPLTLESARPSHTSQYLCASSEGTGGRNTIYFGEGSWLTVV.

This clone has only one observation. The CDR3 DNA reads TGTGCCAGAAGCTTGTATTGCCCAGAGGGGGCCGGGGAGCTGTTTTTT. This translates into CARSLYCPEGAGELFF. The genes are TRBV5-3 and TRBJ2-2, with a tentative D call TRBD1 (6 bases). TRBV5-3 is noted as an ORF with a role that remains uncertain. The length of the CDR3 is 16 residues. V gave up 1 base and J gave up 6 bases, with 16 bases separating them.

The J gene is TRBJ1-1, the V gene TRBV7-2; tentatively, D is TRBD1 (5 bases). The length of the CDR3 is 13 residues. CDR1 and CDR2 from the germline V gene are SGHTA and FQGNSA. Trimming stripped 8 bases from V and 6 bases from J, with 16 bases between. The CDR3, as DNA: TGTGCCAGCGGGGGACTAAGGGGATCTGAAGCTTTCTTT. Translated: CASGGLRGSEAFF.

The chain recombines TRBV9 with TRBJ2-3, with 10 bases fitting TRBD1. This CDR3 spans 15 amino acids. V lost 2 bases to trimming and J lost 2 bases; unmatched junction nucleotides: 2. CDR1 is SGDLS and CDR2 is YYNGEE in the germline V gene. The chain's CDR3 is CASSVTGGLTDTQYF. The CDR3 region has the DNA TGTGCCAGCAGCGTGACAGGGGGCCTCACAGATACGCAGTATTTT.

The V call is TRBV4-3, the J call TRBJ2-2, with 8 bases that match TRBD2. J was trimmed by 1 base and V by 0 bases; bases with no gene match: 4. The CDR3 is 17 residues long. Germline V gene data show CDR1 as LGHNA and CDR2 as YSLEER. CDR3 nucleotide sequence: TGCGCCAGCAGCCAAGATTTAAGCGGGGGGAACACCGGGGAGCTGTTTTTT. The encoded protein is CASSQDLSGGNTGELFF.

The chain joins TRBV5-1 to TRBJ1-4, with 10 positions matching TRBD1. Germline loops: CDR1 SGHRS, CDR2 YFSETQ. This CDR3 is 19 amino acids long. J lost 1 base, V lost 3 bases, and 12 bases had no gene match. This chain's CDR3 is CASSSTMGGQGGTNEKLFF. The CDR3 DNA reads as TGCGCCAGCAGCTCAACTATGGGCGGACAGGGGGGAACTAATGAAAAACTGTTTTTT.

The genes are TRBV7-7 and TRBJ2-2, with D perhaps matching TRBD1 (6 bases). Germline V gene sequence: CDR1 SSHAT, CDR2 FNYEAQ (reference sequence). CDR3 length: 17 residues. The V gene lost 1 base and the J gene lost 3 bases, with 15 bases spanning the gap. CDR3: CASSLVRGALDTGELFF. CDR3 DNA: TGTGCCAGCAGCTTAGTCAGGGGAGCTTTGGACACCGGGGAGCTGTTTTTT. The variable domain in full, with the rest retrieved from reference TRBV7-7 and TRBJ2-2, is GAGVSQSPRYKVTKRGQDVTLRCDPISSHATLYWYQQALGQGPEFLTYFNYEAQPDKSGLPSDRFSAERPEGSISTLTIQRTEQRDSAMYRCASSLVRGALDTGELFFGEGSRLTVL.

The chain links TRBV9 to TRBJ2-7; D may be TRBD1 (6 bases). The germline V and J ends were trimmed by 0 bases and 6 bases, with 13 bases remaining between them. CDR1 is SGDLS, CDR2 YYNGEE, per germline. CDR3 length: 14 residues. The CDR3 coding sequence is TGTGCCAGCAGCGTAGTCGTCAGGGGTGGCGAGCAGTACTTC. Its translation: CASSVVVRGGEQYF.

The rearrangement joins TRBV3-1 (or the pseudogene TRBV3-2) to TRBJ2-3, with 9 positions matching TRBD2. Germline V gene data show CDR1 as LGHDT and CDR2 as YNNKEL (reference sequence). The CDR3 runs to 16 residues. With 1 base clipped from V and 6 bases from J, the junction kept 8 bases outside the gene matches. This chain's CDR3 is CASSQGLAGVGDTQYF. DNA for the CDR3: TGTGCCAGCAGCCAAGGCTTAGCGGGGGTTGGGGATACGCAGTATTTT.

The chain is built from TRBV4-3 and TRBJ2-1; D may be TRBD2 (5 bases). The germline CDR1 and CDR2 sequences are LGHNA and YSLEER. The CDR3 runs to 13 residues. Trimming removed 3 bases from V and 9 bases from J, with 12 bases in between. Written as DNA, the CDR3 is TGCGCCAGCAGCCATTCGGGGTCTGGTGAGCAGTTCTTC. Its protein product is CASSHSGSGEQFF.

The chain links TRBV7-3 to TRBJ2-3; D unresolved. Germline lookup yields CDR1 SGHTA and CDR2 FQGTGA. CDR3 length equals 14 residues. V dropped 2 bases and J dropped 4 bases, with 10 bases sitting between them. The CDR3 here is CASSLDPWADTQYF. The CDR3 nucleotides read TGTGCCAGCAGCTTAGACCCATGGGCAGATACGCAGTATTTT.

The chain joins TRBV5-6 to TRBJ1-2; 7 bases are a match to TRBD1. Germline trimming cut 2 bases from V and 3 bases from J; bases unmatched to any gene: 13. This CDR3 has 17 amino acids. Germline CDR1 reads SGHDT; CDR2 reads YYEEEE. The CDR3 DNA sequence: TGTGCCAGCAGCTTTGGGGGACAGACCCTTTACTACTATGGCTACACCTTC. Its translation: CASSFGGQTLYYYGYTF.